The clone carrying this T cell receptor (beta chain) has just a few counts. Its target is unknown. Sorting based on CD45RO/CCR7/CD25/CD127/CD95/CD27 separated CD4+ naive, central memory, regulatory and stem cell-like memory cells. This entry belongs to a study of beta chain features in type 1 diabetes. The CDR3 covers 16 residues. The V gene lost 2 bases and the J gene lost 8 bases, with 19 bases spanning the gap. The germline V gene has CDR1 MGHDK and CDR2 SYGVNS. Sequencing targeted expressed TCRB transcripts, as all isolated RNA had been reverse transcribed. Using immunoSEQ multiplex PCR, the repertoire was profiled, and TCRdb retains in-frame clones only, with some absent. The table lists 390,000 or so clones, over 11% of them singletons, with roughly 0.035% in the top ten. Study observations and caveats: A closer apparent resemblance between naive, central memory and Treg TCRB repertoires was seen in patients than in healthy donors. At VDJ recombination sites, type 1 diabetes patients had fewer insertions and more deleted nucleotides. When cDNA is sequenced, cells with high TCR expression could be over-represented.

This receptor was obtained from a young man in good health. The sequencing input was naive CD4+ T cells from blood. V usage is TRBV25-1 and J usage is TRBJ2-1, with D uncertain. CDR3: CASSEAFGPSGDEQFF. The DNA for the CDR3 is TGTGCCAGCAGTGAAGCTTTCGGACCCTCGGGCGATGAGCAGTTCTTC.